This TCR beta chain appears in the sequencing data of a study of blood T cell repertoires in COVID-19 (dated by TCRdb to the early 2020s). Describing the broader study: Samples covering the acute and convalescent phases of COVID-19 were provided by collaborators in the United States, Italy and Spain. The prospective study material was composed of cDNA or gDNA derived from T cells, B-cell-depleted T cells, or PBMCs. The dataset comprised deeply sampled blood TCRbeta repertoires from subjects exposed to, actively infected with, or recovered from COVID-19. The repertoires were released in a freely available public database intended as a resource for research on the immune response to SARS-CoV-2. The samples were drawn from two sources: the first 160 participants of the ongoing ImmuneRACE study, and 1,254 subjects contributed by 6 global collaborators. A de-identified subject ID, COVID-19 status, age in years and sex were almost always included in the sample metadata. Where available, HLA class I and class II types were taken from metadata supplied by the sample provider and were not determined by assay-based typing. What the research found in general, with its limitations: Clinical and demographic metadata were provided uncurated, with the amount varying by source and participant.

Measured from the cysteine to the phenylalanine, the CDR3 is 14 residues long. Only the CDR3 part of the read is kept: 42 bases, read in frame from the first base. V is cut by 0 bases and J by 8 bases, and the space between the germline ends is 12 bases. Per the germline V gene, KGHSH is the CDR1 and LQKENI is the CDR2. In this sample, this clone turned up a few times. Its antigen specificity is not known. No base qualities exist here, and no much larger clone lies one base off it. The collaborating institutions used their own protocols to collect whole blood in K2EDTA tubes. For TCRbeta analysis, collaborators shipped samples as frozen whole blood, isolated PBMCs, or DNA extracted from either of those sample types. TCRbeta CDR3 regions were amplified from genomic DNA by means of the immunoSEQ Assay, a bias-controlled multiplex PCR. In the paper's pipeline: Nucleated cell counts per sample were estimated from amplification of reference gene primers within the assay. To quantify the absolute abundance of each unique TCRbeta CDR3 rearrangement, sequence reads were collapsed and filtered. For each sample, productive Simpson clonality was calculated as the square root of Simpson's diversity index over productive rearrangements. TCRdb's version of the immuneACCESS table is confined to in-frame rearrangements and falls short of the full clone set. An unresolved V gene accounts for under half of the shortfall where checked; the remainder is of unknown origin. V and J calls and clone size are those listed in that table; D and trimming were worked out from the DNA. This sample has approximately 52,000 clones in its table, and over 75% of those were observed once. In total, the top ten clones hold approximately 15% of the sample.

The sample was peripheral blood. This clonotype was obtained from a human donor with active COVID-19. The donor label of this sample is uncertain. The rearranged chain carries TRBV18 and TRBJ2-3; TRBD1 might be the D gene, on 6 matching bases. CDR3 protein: CASSPPAGGSTQYF. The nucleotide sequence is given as TGTGCCAGCTCACCACCGGCTGGGGGCAGTACGCAGTATTTT. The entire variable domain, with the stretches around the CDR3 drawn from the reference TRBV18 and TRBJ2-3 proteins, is NAGVMQNPRHLVRRRGQEARLRCSPMKGHSHVYWYRQLPEEGLKFMVYLQKENIIDESGMPKERFSAEFPKEGPSILRIQQVVRGDSAAYFCASSPPAGGSTQYFGPGTRLTVL.